This TCR beta chain originates from a study of cytomegalovirus exposure and HLA in healthy donors. Repertoires were generated with immunoSEQ multiplex PCR, while TCRdb's copy carries only in-frame clones and drops some. The sample contains approximately 58,000 clones, around 90% of which appear only once. Specimen: PBMCs. This clonotype was sampled from a young woman in good health and CMV-seronegative.

Written as DNA, the CDR3 is TGTGCCAGCAGGACTAAACTAGCGGGACAGAGCTCCTACAATGAGCAGTTCTTC. This translates into CASRTKLAGQSSYNEQFF. This sequence joins TRBV27 and TRBJ2-1; TRBD2 matches at 10 bases. Germline V lookup: CDR1 MNHEY, CDR2 SMNVEV (reference sequence). V lost 6 bases and J lost 0; bases outside the gene matches: 11. This CDR3 has 18 amino acids.